This T cell receptor (beta chain) was sequenced in a study of control samples from healthy donors and cancer patients. Germline assignment: CDR1 MNHEY and CDR2 SVGAGI. V shed 6 bases and J shed 2 bases, with 13 bases lying between them. The CDR3 has 15 amino acids. TCRdb's table, derived via immunoSEQ multiplex PCR, lists solely in-frame clones and lacks some. The table has some 410,000 clones, about 93% seen once. The chain is built from TRBV6-5 and TRBJ1-4; D gene uncertain. The sample consisted of PBMCs. The sequence came from a man in his forties or fifties with head and neck cancer. The CDR3 is CASSREEGTNEKLFF. CDR3 sequence (DNA): TGTGCCAGCAGCCGCGAGGAGGGCACTAATGAAAAACTGTTTTTT.